One sample yielded the 12 T cell receptor beta chains listed below, sequenced in a study of blood T cell repertoires in COVID-19. TCRdb keeps only in-frame clones here, not all; method: immunoSEQ multiplex PCR. The table lists about 170,000 clones, 83% of them singletons, with roughly 2% in the top ten. Sequencing was done on a sample of peripheral blood. These receptors were obtained from a woman of 80 years or more with acute or convalescent COVID-19.

This clone was recorded only once. This chain connects TRBV18 to TRBJ2-7; TRBD2 matches 9 bases. Germline V gene sequence: CDR1 KGHSH, CDR2 LQKENI. The J segment lost 6 bases and the V segment lost 5 bases, leaving 11 bases of the junction unmatched. This CDR3 spans 15 amino acids. The DNA of the CDR3 is TGTGCCAGCTCAACCCCGGGTAGCGGGAGCCGCGAGCAGTACTTC. As protein: CASSTPGSGSREQYF.

This chain uses TRBV30 with TRBJ2-3, with 11 bases that match TRBD2. With V trimmed by 4 bases and J by 2 bases, 2 bases remained unmatched. The V gene's germline CDR1 is GTSNPN and CDR2 SVGIG (reference sequence). This CDR3 comprises 14 residues. CDR3 amino acids: CAWKTSGNTDTQYF. The CDR3 DNA reads as TGTGCCTGGAAGACTAGCGGGAACACAGATACGCAGTATTTT.

A single count supports this clone. V and J are TRBV12-2 and TRBJ2-1; the table's D call TRBD2 went unverified against the DNA. TRBV12-2 is a pseudogene locus. The CDR3 covers 22 residues. CDR3 sequence (DNA): TGTGCAAGTCGCTTACACCGCGTCCTCACAAGGGCTAGCGGGAGTATTTACAATGAGCAGTTCTTC. This gives the protein CASRLHRVLTRASGSIYNEQFF.

The CDR3 reads CASSMGRSSPLHF. For the CDR3, the DNA is TGTGCCAGTAGTATGGGGAGAAGCTCACCCCTCCACTTT. V and J are TRBV19 and TRBJ1-6; D gene unclear. The V gene's germline CDR1 is LNHDA and CDR2 SQIVND (reference sequence). The CDR3 extends over 13 amino acids. Trimming pared 3 bases from V and 10 bases from J, leaving 10 bases between.

This clone was observed a handful of times. The chain combines TRBV6-5 with TRBJ2-1; 8 bases align to TRBD2. In germline, CDR1 is MNHEY, CDR2 SVGAGI. Losses at the gene ends were 4 bases for V and 4 bases for J; bases not matched to a gene: 9. CDR3 length: 16 residues. CDR3 region: CASSFKRGSLYNEQFF. The CDR3 DNA reads as TGTGCCAGCAGTTTTAAGCGGGGGTCCCTTTACAATGAGCAGTTCTTC.

The chain links TRBV11-2 to TRBJ2-5, with TRBD2 matching 8 bases. V gave up 3 bases and J gave up 4 bases; unmatched junction bases: 7. This CDR3 spans 15 amino acids. Germline V CDR1 and CDR2: SGHAT, FQNNGV. This chain's CDR3 is CASSFGGGLGETQYF. CDR3 DNA: TGTGCCAGCAGCTTCGGGGGGGGGCTCGGAGAGACCCAGTACTTC.

This chain links TRBV7-2 with TRBJ1-1; tentative D call: TRBD1 (5 bases). V lost 0 bases, J lost 6 bases, and 8 bases lay in between. CDR1 is SGHTA, CDR2 FQGNSA, per germline. CDR3 length: 13 amino acids. This CDR3 is CASSLARTSEAFF. The CDR3 nucleotides are TGTGCCAGCAGCTTAGCTCGGACATCTGAAGCTTTCTTT.

The chain employs TRBV6-5 and TRBJ2-1; TRBD2 agrees at 7 bases. Per germline, CDR1 MNHEY and CDR2 SVGAGI. V was pared by 8 bases and J by 5 bases, with 6 bases of the junction left unmatched. This CDR3 region has 13 residues. In DNA, the CDR3 is TGTGCCAGCGCCGGGACTATAAACAATGAGCAGTTCTTC. Residues: CASAGTINNEQFF.

This CDR3 is CAWSRTGPTTYGYTF. CDR3 nucleotides: TGTGCCTGGAGCAGGACAGGGCCCACGACCTATGGCTACACCTTC. V and J are TRBV30 and TRBJ1-2, with 8 bases matching TRBD1. Germline lookup yields CDR1 GTSNPN and CDR2 SVGIG (reference sequence). The junction had 10 bases not matched to a gene; V was cut back by 3 bases and J by 4 bases. There are 15 residues in the CDR3.

V gene TRBV5-6 combines with J gene TRBJ2-3; TRBD2 aligns across 8 bases. V was pared by 1 base and J by 0 bases, with 10 bases of the junction left unmatched. Germline V lookup: CDR1 SGHDT, CDR2 YYEEEE. The CDR3 extends over 18 amino acids. CDR3 sequence (DNA): TGTGCCAGCAGCTTGAGATTAGCTAGCGGGTATAGCACAGATACGCAGTATTTT. Translation gives CASSLRLASGYSTDTQYF.

The V gene is TRBV27, the J gene TRBJ1-2, with D maybe TRBD1 (5 bases). Germline V gene data show CDR1 as MNHEY and CDR2 as SMNVEV (reference sequence). CDR3 length: 14 residues. Trimming removed 5 bases at V and 7 bases at J, with 17 bases between. CDR3 in DNA: TGTGCCAGCAGTCTACAATCAAGGGGCTTTGGCTACACCTTC. Translating gives CASSLQSRGFGYTF.

CDR3 loop: CASGGTLSQETQYF. The CDR3 nucleotides read TGCGCCAGCGGAGGTACACTGTCGCAAGAGACCCAGTACTTC. V usage is TRBV5-1 and J usage is TRBJ2-5; tentative D call: TRBD2 (5 bases). CDR3 length: 14 amino acids. Germline CDR1 SGHRS, CDR2 YFSETQ. V shed 7 bases and J shed 2 bases, with 15 bases lying between them.